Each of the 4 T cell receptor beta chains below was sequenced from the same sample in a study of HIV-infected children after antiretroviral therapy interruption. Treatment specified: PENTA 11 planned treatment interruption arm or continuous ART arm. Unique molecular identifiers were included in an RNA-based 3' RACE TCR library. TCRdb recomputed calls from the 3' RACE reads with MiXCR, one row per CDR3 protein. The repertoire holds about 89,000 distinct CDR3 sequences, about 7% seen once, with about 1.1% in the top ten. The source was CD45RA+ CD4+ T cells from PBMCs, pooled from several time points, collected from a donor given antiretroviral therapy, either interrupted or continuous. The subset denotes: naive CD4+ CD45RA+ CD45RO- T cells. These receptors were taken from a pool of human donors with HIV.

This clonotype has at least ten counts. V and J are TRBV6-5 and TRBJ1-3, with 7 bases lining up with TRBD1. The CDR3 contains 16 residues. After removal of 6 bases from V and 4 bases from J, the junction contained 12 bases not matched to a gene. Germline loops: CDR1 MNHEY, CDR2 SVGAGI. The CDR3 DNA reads TGTGCCAGCAGCCACCGCGACAGGGCGAACGGAAACACCATATATTTT. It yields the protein CASSHRDRANGNTIYF.

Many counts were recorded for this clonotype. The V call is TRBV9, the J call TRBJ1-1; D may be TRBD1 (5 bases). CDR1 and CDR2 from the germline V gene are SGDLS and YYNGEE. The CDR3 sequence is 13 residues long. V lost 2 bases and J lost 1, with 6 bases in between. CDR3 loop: CASSVDRNTEAFF. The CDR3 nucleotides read TGTGCCAGCAGCGTTGACAGGAACACTGAAGCTTTCTTT.

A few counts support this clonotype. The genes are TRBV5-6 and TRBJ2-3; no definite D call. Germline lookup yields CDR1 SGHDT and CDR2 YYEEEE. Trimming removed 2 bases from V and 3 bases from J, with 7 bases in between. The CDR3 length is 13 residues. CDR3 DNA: TGTGCCAGCAGCTTAAGAGCGACAGATACGCAGTATTTT. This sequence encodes CASSLRATDTQYF.

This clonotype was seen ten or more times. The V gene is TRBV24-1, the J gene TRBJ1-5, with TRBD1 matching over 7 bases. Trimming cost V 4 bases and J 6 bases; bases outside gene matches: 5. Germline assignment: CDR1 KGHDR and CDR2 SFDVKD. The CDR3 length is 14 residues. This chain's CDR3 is CATSERQGGQPQHF. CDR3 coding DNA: TGTGCCACCAGTGAGAGACAGGGAGGTCAGCCCCAGCATTTT.